These T cell receptor beta chains were read from a single sample in a study of early T cells in non-severe SARS-CoV-2 infection. TCRdb independently ran MiXCR on the 5' RACE reads; one entry per CDR3 protein. The sample includes about 49,000 distinct CDR3 sequences, 6.5% of them seen just once. The sequencing here drew on whole blood, taken at baseline. These receptors all stem from an adult who was a healthcare worker with PCR-confirmed SARS-CoV-2 infection or an uninfected control (not recorded which). The CDR3 runs from the conserved cysteine through the conserved F or W. Fields, in order: D gene, clone size, J gene, V gene, CDR3 protein, CDR3 DNA. D genes are given only for firm matches. A clone size is listed for some rows: how often the clone was seen (once, few, many), or a class if it is expanded.

d_call: TRBD2
clone_size: many
j_call: TRBJ2-1
v_call: TRBV7-2
cdr3_aa: CASLAGGHEQFF
cdr3_nt: TGTGCGTCACTAGCGGGGGGTCATGAGCAGTTCTTC

d_call: TRBD1
clone_size: many
j_call: TRBJ1-1
v_call: TRBV6-5
cdr3_aa: CASSDGQGALAFF
cdr3_nt: TGTGCCAGCAGTGACGGACAGGGGGCTTTAGCTTTCTTT

d_call: .
clone_size: .
j_call: TRBJ2-7
v_call: TRBV19
cdr3_aa: CASSKTAYTYEQYF
cdr3_nt: TGTGCCAGTAGTAAGACAGCTTACACCTACGAGCAGTACTTC

d_call: TRBD1
clone_size: many
j_call: TRBJ2-1
v_call: TRBV19
cdr3_aa: CASTTGGSNEQFF
cdr3_nt: TGTGCCAGTACCACAGGGGGCTCCAATGAGCAGTTCTTC

d_call: TRBD2
clone_size: many
j_call: TRBJ2-7
v_call: TRBV20-1
cdr3_aa: CSAGTSGGALGEQYF
cdr3_nt: TGCAGTGCTGGGACTAGCGGGGGGGCGCTTGGTGAGCAGTACTTC

d_call: .
clone_size: many
j_call: TRBJ2-7
v_call: TRBV5-5
cdr3_aa: CASSFLDTYEQYF
cdr3_nt: TGTGCCAGCAGCTTTTTAGACACCTACGAGCAGTACTTC

d_call: .
clone_size: few
j_call: TRBJ2-1
v_call: TRBV12-3/TRBV12-4
cdr3_aa: CASSSSGTSYNEQFF
cdr3_nt: TGTGCCAGCAGTTCAAGCGGGACAAGCTACAATGAGCAGTTCTTC

d_call: TRBD1
clone_size: few
j_call: TRBJ1-2
v_call: TRBV9
cdr3_aa: CASRDDTAGQGTNYGYTF
cdr3_nt: TGTGCCAGCAGAGATGACACCGCGGGACAGGGGACCAACTATGGCTACACCTTC

d_call: .
clone_size: many
j_call: TRBJ2-7
v_call: TRBV7-2
cdr3_aa: CASSVSSAAYEQYF
cdr3_nt: TGTGCCAGCAGCGTGTCATCGGCCGCCTACGAGCAGTACTTC

d_call: .
clone_size: many
j_call: TRBJ2-6
v_call: TRBV7-3
cdr3_aa: CASSLLRLGSGANVLTF
cdr3_nt: TGTGCCAGCAGCTTATTACGTCTGGGCTCTGGGGCCAACGTCCTGACTTTC

d_call: TRBD1
clone_size: many
j_call: TRBJ1-5
v_call: TRBV6-2/TRBV6-3
cdr3_aa: CASSYYQGASNQPQHF
cdr3_nt: TGTGCCAGCAGTTACTACCAGGGGGCGAGCAATCAGCCCCAGCATTTT

d_call: TRBD2
clone_size: few
j_call: TRBJ2-1
v_call: TRBV11-2
cdr3_aa: CASSLDLASGYNEQFF
cdr3_nt: TGTGCCAGCAGCTTAGATTTAGCTAGCGGGTACAATGAGCAGTTCTTC

d_call: TRBD2
clone_size: few
j_call: TRBJ2-2
v_call: TRBV5-1
cdr3_aa: CASSRLASSGELFF
cdr3_nt: TGCGCCAGCAGTCGACTAGCTTCCTCCGGGGAGCTGTTTTTT

d_call: .
clone_size: many
j_call: TRBJ1-4
v_call: TRBV18
cdr3_aa: CASSPSSGSANEKLFF
cdr3_nt: TGTGCCAGCTCACCAAGCTCCGGGTCGGCTAATGAAAAACTGTTTTTT

d_call: TRBD1
clone_size: many
j_call: TRBJ2-7
v_call: TRBV6-5
cdr3_aa: CASSYEGQFSSYEQYF
cdr3_nt: TGTGCCAGCAGTTACGAGGGACAGTTTAGCTCCTACGAGCAGTACTTC

d_call: TRBD2
clone_size: few
j_call: TRBJ2-5
v_call: TRBV5-1
cdr3_aa: CASGKREYQETQYF
cdr3_nt: TGCGCCAGCGGCAAGCGGGAGTACCAAGAGACCCAGTACTTC

d_call: TRBD2
clone_size: few
j_call: TRBJ2-1
v_call: TRBV7-2
cdr3_aa: CASSLVSGGFPYNEQFF
cdr3_nt: TGTGCCAGCAGCTTAGTTAGCGGGGGATTTCCCTACAATGAGCAGTTCTTC

d_call: TRBD2
clone_size: many
j_call: TRBJ2-2
v_call: TRBV6-2/TRBV6-3
cdr3_aa: CASSFSRLARHGELFF
cdr3_nt: TGTGCCAGCAGTTTCTCCCGACTAGCGAGGCACGGGGAGCTGTTTTTT

d_call: .
clone_size: few
j_call: TRBJ2-7
v_call: TRBV14
cdr3_aa: CASSHAKEQYF
cdr3_nt: TGTGCCAGCAGCCATGCTAAAGAGCAGTACTTC

d_call: .
clone_size: .
j_call: TRBJ2-1
v_call: TRBV19
cdr3_aa: CASSIAPLGRNEQFF
cdr3_nt: TGTGCCAGTAGTATAGCCCCGTTGGGACGCAATGAGCAGTTCTTC

d_call: .
clone_size: many
j_call: TRBJ1-5
v_call: TRBV6-6
cdr3_aa: CASSYSAGSNQPQHF
cdr3_nt: TGTGCCAGCAGTTACTCTGCGGGGAGCAATCAGCCCCAGCATTTT

d_call: .
clone_size: .
j_call: TRBJ1-5
v_call: TRBV7-2
cdr3_aa: CASSLAGQNQHF
cdr3_nt: TGTGCCAGCAGCTTAGCGGGACAAAACCAGCATTTT

d_call: .
clone_size: many
j_call: TRBJ1-2
v_call: TRBV30
cdr3_aa: CAWSVRGYGYTF
cdr3_nt: TGTGCCTGGAGTGTAAGGGGCTATGGCTACACCTTC

d_call: .
clone_size: many
j_call: TRBJ1-2
v_call: TRBV20-1
cdr3_aa: CSARDWPAIYGYTF
cdr3_nt: TGCAGTGCTAGAGATTGGCCAGCGATCTATGGCTACACCTTC